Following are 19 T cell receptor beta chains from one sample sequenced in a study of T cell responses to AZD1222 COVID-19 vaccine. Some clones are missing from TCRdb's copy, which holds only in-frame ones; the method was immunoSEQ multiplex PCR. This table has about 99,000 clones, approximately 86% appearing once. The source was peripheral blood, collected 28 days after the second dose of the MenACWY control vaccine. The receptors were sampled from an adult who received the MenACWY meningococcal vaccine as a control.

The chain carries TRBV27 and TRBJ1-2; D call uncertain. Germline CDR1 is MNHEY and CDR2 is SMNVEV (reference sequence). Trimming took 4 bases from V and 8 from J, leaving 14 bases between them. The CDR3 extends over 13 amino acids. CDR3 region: CASSSERRGGYTF. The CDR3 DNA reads TGTGCCAGCAGTTCTGAGAGGAGAGGGGGCTACACCTTC.

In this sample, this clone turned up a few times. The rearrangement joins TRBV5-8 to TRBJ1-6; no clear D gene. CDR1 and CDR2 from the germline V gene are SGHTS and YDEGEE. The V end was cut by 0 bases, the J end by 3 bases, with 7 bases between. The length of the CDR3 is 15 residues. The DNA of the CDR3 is TGTGCCAGCAGCTTGGCCACACACTATAATTCACCCCTCCACTTT. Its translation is CASSLATHYNSPLHF.

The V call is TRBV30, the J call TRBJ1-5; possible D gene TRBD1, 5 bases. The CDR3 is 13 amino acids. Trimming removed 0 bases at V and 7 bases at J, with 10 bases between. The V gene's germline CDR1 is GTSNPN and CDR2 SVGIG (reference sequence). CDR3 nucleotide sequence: TGTGCCTGGAGTGTTGGGGACGAACAGCCCCAGCATTTT. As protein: CAWSVGDEQPQHF.

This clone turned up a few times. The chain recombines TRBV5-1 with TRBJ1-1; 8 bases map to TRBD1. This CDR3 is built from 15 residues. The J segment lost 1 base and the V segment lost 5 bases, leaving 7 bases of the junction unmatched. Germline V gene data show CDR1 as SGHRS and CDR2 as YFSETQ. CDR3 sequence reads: CASRVGGTGNTEAFF. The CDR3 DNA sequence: TGCGCCAGCAGAGTGGGAGGGACAGGGAACACTGAAGCTTTCTTT.

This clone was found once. The CDR3 protein is CASSRTGLDEDGTEAFF. As DNA, the CDR3 is TGTGCCAGTAGTCGGACAGGGTTGGATGAAGATGGCACTGAAGCTTTCTTT. This chain links TRBV19 with TRBJ1-1, with TRBD1 identical over 8 bases. CDR1 LNHDA and CDR2 SQIVND come from the germline V gene (reference sequence). This CDR3 spans 17 amino acids. Trimming took 5 bases from V and 4 from J; bases not matched to a gene: 15.

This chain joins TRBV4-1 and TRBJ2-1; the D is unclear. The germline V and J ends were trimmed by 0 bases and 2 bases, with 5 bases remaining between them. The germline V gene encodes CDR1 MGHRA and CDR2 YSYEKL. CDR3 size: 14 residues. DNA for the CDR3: TGCGCCAGCAGCCAAGACGCAGCCTACAATGAGCAGTTCTTC. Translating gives CASSQDAAYNEQFF.

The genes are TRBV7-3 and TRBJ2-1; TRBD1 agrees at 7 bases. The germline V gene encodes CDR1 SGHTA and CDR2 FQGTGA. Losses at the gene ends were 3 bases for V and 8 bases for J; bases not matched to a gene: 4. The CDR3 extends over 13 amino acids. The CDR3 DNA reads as TGTGCCAGCAGCTTCCAAACAGGGGATGAGCAGTTCTTC. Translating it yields CASSFQTGDEQFF.

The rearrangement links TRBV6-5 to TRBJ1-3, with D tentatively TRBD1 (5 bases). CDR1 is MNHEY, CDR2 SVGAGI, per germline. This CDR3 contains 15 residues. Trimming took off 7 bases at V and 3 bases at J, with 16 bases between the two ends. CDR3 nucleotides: TGTGCCAGCAAACTATCTAGGGACGGTGGAAACACCATATATTTT. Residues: CASKLSRDGGNTIYF.

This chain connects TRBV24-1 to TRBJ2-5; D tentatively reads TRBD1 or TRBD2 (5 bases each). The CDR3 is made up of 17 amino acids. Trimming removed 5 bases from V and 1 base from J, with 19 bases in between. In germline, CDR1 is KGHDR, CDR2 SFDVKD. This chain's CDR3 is CATSAHSGAGTQETQYF. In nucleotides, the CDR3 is TGTGCCACCAGTGCCCATTCTGGGGCAGGGACCCAAGAGACCCAGTACTTC.

CDR3 bases: TGCGCCAGCAGCTTGTTTGTCCTGGACAGGGTGTCTGGTGAAAAACTGTTTTTT. Translated: CASSLFVLDRVSGEKLFF. The chain couples TRBV5-1 to TRBJ1-4, with 8 bases that match TRBD1. The CDR3 consists of 18 residues. V trimming: 1 base; J trimming: 7 bases; junction bases outside the gene matches: 15. Germline CDR1 is SGHRS and CDR2 is YFSETQ.

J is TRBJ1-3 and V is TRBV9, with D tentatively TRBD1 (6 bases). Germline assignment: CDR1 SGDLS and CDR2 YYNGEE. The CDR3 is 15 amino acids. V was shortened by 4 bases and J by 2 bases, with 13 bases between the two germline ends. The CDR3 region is CASSLQGTTGNTIYF. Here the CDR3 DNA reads TGTGCCAGCAGCCTTCAGGGGACGACTGGAAACACCATATATTTT.

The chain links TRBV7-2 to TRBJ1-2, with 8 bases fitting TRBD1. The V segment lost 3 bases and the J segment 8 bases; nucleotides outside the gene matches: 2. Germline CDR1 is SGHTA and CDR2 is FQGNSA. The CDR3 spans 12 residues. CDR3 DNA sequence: TGTGCCAGCAGCTTTTCAGGGGGCGGCTACACCTTC. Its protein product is CASSFSGGGYTF.

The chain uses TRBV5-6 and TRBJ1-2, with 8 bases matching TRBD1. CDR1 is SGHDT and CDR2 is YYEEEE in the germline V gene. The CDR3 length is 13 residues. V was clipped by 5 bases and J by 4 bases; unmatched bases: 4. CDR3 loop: CASRNTGGYGYTF. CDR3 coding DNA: TGTGCCAGCAGGAACACAGGGGGCTATGGCTACACCTTC.

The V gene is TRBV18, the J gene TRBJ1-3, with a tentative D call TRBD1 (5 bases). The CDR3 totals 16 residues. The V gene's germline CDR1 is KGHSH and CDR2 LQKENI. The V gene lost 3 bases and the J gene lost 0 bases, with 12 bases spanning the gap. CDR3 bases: TGTGCCAGCTCACCCGTGGGGGTTAGCTCTGGAAACACCATATATTTT. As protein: CASSPVGVSSGNTIYF.

The CDR3 region is CASNTRVGWDQPQHF. The CDR3 DNA follows: TGTGCCAGCAACACTAGGGTGGGGTGGGATCAGCCCCAGCATTTT. The chain joins TRBV28 to TRBJ1-5, with unresolved D. The V end was cut by 7 bases, the J end by 5 bases, with 18 bases between. CDR1 is MDHEN and CDR2 is SYDVKM in the germline V gene. This CDR3 region has 15 residues.

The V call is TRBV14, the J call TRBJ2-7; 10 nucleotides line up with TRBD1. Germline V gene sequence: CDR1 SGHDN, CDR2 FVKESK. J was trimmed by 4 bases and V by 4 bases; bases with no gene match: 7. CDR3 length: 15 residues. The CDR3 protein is CASSRLGQGRYEQYF. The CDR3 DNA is TGTGCCAGCAGCCGTCTGGGACAGGGGAGGTACGAGCAGTACTTC.

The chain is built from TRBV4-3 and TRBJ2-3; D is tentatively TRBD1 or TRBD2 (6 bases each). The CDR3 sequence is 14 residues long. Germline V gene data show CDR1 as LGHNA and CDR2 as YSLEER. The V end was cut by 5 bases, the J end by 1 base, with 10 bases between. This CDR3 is CASSDGGGTDTQYF. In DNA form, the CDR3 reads TGCGCCAGCAGCGACGGGGGCGGCACAGATACGCAGTATTTT.

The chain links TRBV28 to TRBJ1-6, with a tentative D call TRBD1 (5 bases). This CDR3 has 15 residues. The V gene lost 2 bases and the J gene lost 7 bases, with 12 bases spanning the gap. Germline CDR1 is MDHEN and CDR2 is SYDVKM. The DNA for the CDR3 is TGTGCCAGCAGTTTAGGTGGGGCGCGGAATTCACCCCTCCACTTT. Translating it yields CASSLGGARNSPLHF.

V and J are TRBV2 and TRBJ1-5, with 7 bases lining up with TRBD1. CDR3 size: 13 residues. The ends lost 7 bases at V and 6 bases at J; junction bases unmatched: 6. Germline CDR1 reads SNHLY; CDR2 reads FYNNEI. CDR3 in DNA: TGTGCCAGCAATCAGGGGGATAGTCAGCCCCAGCATTTT. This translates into CASNQGDSQPQHF.